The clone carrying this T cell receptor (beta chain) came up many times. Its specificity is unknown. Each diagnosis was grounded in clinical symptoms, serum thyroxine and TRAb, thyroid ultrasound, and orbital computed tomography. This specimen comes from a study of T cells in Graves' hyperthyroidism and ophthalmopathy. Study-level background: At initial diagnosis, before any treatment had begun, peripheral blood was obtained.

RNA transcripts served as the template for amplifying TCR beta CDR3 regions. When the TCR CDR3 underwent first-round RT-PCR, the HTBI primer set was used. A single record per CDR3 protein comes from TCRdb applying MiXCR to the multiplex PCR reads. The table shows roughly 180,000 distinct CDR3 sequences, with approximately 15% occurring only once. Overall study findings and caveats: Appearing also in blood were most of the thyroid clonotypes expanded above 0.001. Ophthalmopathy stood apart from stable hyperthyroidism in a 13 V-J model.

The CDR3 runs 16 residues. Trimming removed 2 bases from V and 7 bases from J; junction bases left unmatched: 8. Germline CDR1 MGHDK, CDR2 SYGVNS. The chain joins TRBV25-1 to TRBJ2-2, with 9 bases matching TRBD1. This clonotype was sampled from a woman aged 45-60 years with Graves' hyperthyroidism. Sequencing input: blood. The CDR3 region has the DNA TGTGCCAGCAGTGAACTTGTACAGGGGGCAGGCGGGGAGCTGTTTTTT. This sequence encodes CASSELVQGAGGELFF.